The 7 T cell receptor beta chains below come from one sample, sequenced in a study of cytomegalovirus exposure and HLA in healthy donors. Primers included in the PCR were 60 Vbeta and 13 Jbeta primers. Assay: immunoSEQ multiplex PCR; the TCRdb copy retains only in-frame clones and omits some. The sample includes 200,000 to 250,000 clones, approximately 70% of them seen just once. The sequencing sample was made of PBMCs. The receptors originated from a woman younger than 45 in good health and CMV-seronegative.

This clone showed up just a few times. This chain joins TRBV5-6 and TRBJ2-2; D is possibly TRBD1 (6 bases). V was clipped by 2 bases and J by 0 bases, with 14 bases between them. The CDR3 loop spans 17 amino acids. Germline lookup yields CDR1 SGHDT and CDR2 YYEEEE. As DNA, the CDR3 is TGTGCCAGCAGCTTAAGGACAGACGCCACGAACACCGGGGAGCTGTTTTTT. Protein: CASSLRTDATNTGELFF. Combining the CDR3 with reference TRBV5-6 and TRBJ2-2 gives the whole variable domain DAGVTQSPTHLIKTRGQQVTLRCSPKSGHDTVSWYQQALGQGPQFIFQYYEEEERQRGNFPDRFSGHQFPNYSSELNVNALLLGDSALYLCASSLRTDATNTGELFFGEGSRLTVL.

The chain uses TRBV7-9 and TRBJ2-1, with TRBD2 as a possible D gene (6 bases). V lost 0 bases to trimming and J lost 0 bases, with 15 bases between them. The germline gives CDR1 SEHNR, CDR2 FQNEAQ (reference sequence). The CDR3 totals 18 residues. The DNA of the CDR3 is TGTGCCAGCAGCTTAGCGCTAAGTGGGGGGAGCTCCTACAATGAGCAGTTCTTC. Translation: CASSLALSGGSSYNEQFF.

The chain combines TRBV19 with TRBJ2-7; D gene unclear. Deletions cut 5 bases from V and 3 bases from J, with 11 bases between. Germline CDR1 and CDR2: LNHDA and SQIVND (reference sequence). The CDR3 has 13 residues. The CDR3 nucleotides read TGTGCCAGTAGTCCCCCGGGTCTCTACGAGCAGTACTTC. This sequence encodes CASSPPGLYEQYF.

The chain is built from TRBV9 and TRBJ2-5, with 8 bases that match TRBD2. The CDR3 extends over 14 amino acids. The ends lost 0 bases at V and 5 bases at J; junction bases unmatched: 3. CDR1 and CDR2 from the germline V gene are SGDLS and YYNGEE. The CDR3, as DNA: TGTGCCAGCAGCGTAGGGACTAGCAGGGAGACCCAGTACTTC. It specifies CASSVGTSRETQYF.

DNA for the CDR3: TGTGCCAGTAGCCCAGGGTTGAGGACAGATACGCAGTATTTT. This codes for CASSPGLRTDTQYF. The chain carries TRBV19 and TRBJ2-3, with D possibly being TRBD1 (5 bases). With 6 bases removed from V and 3 bases from J, the gap between germline ends came to 13 bases. The CDR3 covers 14 residues. Per the germline V gene, CDR1 is LNHDA and CDR2 is SQIVND (reference sequence).

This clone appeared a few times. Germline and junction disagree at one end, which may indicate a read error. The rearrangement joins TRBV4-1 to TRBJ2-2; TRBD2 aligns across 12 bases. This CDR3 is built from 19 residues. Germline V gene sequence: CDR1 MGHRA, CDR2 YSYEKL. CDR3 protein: CASIQYLAGGAQLTGELFF. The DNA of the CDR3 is TGCGCCAGCATCCAATATCTAGCGGGAGGGGCCCAATTGACCGGGGAGCTGTTTTTT.

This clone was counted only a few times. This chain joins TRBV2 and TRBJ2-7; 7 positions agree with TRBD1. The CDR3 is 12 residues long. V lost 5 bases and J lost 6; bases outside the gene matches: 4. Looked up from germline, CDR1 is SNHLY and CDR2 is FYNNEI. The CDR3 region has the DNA TGTGCCAGCAGTCTGACAGGGATCGAGCAGTACTTC. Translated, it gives CASSLTGIEQYF.